Below, 2 T cell receptor beta chains from the same sample are listed, as sequenced in a study of monozygotic twins with inflammatory bowel disease. TCRdb processed the 5' RACE reads again and assigns one entry to each CDR3 protein, with no DNA. The table for this sample gives 300,000 to 350,000 distinct CDR3 sequences. Sequenced: blood. Receptors were obtained from a human donor with ulcerative colitis or Crohn's disease, or a healthy co-twin of an affected twin (not recorded which).

The genes are TRBV5-1 and TRBJ2-1; TCRdb gives TRBD2 as the D gene, but with no DNA this cannot be confirmed. Germline V lookup: CDR1 SGHRS, CDR2 YFSETQ. CDR3 length equals 17 residues. Here the CDR3 reads CASSLVTSGGAGNEQFF.

V gene TRBV27 combines with J gene TRBJ2-1; the TCRdb D gene call, TRBD2, has no DNA to confirm it. The CDR3 length is 16 residues. Germline values: CDR1 MNHEY, CDR2 SMNVEV (reference sequence). The CDR3 loop is CASKPHSGSLVNEQFF.